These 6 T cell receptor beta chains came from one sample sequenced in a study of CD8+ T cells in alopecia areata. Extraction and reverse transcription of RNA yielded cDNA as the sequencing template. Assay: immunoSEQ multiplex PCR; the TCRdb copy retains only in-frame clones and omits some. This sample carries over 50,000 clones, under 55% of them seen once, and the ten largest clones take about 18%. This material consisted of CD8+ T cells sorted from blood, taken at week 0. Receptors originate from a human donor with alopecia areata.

In nucleotides, the CDR3 is TGTGCCTGGAGAGACAGGGAGGGTCAGCCCCAGCATTTT. Translation gives CAWRDREGQPQHF. The chain uses TRBV30 and TRBJ1-5; 7 bases map to TRBD1. J gave up 6 bases and V 3 bases, and 5 bases lay outside the gene matches. The germline CDR1 and CDR2 sequences are GTSNPN and SVGIG (reference sequence). The CDR3 totals 13 residues.

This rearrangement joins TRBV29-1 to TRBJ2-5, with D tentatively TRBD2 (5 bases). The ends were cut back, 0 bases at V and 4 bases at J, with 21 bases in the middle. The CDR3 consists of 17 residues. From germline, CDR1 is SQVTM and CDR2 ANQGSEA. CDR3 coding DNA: TGCAGCGTTGAAGAGAGGGCTAACACCAGACGGGGAGAGACCCAGTACTTC. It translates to CSVEERANTRRGETQYF.

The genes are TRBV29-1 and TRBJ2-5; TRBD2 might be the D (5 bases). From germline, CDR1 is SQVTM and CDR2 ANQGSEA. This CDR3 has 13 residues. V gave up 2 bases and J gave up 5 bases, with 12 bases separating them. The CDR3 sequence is CSVESEREETQYF. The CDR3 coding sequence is TGCAGCGTTGAATCTGAAAGGGAGGAGACCCAGTACTTC.

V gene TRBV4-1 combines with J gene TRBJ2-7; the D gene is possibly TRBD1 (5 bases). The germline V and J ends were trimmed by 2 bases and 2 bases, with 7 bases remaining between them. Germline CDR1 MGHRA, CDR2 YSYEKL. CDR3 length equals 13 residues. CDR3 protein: CASSQSTAYEQYF. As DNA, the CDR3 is TGCGCCAGCAGCCAATCGACAGCCTACGAGCAGTACTTC.

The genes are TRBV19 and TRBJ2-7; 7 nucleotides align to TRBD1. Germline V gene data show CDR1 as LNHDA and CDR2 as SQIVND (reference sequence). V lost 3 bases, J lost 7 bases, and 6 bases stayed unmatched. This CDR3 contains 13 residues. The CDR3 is CASSIRTGREQYF. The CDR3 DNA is TGTGCCAGTAGTATTAGGACAGGCCGAGAGCAGTACTTC.

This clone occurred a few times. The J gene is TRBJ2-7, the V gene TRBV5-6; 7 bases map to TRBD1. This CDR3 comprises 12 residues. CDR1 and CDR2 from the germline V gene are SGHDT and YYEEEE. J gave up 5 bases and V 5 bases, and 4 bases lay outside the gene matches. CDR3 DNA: TGTGCCAGCAGTTGGACAGGCGACGAGCAGTACTTC. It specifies CASSWTGDEQYF.